This T cell receptor (beta chain) was found in a study of OX40 agonist ivuxolimab in advanced cancers. General study results and limits: Compared with others, partial responders at 0.1-3.0 mg/kg displayed clonal expansion among the lowest.

As for this clone: The antigen is unknown.

V was trimmed by 7 bases and J by 2 bases, leaving 15 bases between them. The CDR3 is 14 amino acids. Germline loops: CDR1 SGDLS, CDR2 YYNGEE. Some clones are missing from TCRdb's copy, which holds only in-frame ones; the method was immunoSEQ multiplex PCR. The table lists 100,000 or so clones, about 93% of them singletons. People who had autoimmune disease history or systemic immunosuppression were excluded. Specimen: CD4+ or CD8+ T cells sorted from blood, collected in a trial of the OX40 agonist ivuxolimab. The sequence was collected from an adult with an advanced solid tumor such as melanoma, head and neck, liver or kidney cancer. V is TRBV9 and J is TRBJ1-2; D uncertain. CDR3 residues: CASGLRFGNYGYTF. The CDR3 DNA sequence: TGTGCCAGCGGGCTTAGATTCGGAAACTATGGCTACACCTTC.